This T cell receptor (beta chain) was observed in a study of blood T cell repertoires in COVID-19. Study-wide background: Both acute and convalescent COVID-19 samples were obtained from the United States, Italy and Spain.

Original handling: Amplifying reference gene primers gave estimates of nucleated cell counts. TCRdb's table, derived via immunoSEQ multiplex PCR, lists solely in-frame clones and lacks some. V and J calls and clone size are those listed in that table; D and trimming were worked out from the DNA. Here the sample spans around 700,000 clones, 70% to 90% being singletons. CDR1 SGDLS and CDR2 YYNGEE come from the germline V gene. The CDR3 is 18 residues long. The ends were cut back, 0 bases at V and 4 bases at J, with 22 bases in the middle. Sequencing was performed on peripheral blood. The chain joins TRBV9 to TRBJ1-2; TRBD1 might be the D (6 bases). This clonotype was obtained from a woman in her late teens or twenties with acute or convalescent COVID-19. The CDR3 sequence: CASSVAAGTTGLSYGYTF. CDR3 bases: TGTGCCAGCAGCGTAGCAGCGGGAACTACAGGGTTATCCTATGGCTACACCTTC.